These 5 T cell receptor beta chains were sequenced from one sample in a study of T-cell reconstitution after alpha-beta-depleted transplantation in children. A TCRbeta library incorporating unique molecular identifiers was prepared. MiXCR was run by TCRdb on the PCR reads, yielding one entry per CDR3 protein. The sample records around 360,000 distinct CDR3 sequences, about 9.3% being singletons. Sequenced here: PBMCs from the stem cell graft donor, sampled from the stem cell graft. The receptors derive from a human donor who donated a stem cell graft to a child with acute lymphoblastic leukemia.

The sample holds a few counts of this clonotype. This rearrangement joins TRBV7-9 to TRBJ2-3, with 8 bases lining up with TRBD2. The germline V gene encodes CDR1 SEHNR and CDR2 FQNEAQ (reference sequence). With 5 bases clipped from V and 3 bases from J, the junction kept 10 bases outside the gene matches. There are 16 residues in the CDR3. The CDR3 spells CASSPLGAGATDTQYF. The CDR3 DNA is TGTGCCAGCAGCCCACTCGGAGCGGGAGCAACAGATACGCAGTATTTT.

The chain combines TRBV7-9 with TRBJ2-7; TRBD1 is a possible D gene (7 bases). From germline, CDR1 is SEHNR and CDR2 FQNEAQ (reference sequence). V dropped 2 bases and J dropped 5 bases, with 10 bases sitting between them. This CDR3 contains 13 residues. CDR3 sequence: CASSLSRGDEQYF. The CDR3 bases are TGTGCCAGCAGCTTATCCAGGGGGGACGAGCAGTACTTC.

This clonotype was counted at least ten times. The V call is TRBV5-1, the J call TRBJ2-1; tentatively, D is TRBD1 (6 bases). The CDR3 is made up of 15 amino acids. Germline assignment: CDR1 SGHRS and CDR2 YFSETQ. Trimming removed 0 bases at V and 0 bases at J, with 7 bases between. The CDR3 coding sequence is TGCGCCAGCAGCTTGGAGGGGGACTCCTACAATGAGCAGTTCTTC. This encodes CASSLEGDSYNEQFF. Variable domain in full (rest from reference TRBV5-1 and TRBJ2-1): KAGVTQTPRYLIKTRGQQVTLSCSPISGHRSVSWYQQTPGQGLQFLFEYFSETQRNKGNFPGRFSGRQFSNSRSEMNVSTLELGDSALYLCASSLEGDSYNEQFFGPGTRLTVL.

This clonotype was counted ten times or more. This chain connects TRBV20-1 to TRBJ2-3; D remains ambiguous. The CDR3 spans 15 residues. V gave up 6 bases and J gave up 2 bases, with 18 bases separating them. The germline gives CDR1 DFQATT, CDR2 SNEGSKA (reference sequence). CDR3 sequence (DNA): TGCAGTGCCCGACGCCGGGTGGCAGCCACAGATACGCAGTATTTT. It yields the protein CSARRRVAATDTQYF.

The chain is built from TRBV5-1 and TRBJ2-7; 7 bases align to TRBD2. The J segment lost 5 bases and the V segment lost 0 bases, leaving 14 bases of the junction unmatched. Germline V lookup: CDR1 SGHRS, CDR2 YFSETQ. The CDR3 is 17 residues long. The CDR3 DNA follows: TGCGCCAGCAGCTTGGCTCCCCAAGGAAACAGCGGGGACGAGCAGTACTTC. Amino acid sequence: CASSLAPQGNSGDEQYF.